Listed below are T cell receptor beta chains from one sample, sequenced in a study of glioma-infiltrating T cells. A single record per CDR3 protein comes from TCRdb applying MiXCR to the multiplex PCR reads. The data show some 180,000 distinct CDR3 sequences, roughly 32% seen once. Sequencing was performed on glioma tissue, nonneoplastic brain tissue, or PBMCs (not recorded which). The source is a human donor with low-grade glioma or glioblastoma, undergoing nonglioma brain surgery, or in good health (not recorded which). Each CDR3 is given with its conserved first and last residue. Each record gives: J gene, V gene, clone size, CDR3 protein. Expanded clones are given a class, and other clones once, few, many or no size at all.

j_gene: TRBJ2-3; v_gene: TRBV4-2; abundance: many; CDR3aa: CASSQDLPGESTDTQYF
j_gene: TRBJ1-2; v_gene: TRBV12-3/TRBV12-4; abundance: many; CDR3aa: CASSKSQNFGGYTF
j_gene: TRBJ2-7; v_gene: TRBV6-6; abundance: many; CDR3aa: CASSYSTGGSYEQYF
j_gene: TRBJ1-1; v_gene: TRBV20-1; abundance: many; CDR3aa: CSASRGHNTEAFF
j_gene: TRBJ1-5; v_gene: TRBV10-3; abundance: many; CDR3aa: CAISVRGSNQPQHF
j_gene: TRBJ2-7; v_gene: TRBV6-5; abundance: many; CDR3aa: CASSYSGLGQPYEQYF
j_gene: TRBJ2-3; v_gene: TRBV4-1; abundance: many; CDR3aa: CASSLGTGSGADTQYF
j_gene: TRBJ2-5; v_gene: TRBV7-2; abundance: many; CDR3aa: CASRRGSETQYF
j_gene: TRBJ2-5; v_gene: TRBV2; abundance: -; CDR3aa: CASSGGQASRLYQETQYF
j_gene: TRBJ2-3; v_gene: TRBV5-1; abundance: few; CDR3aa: CASSFAGDSDTQYF
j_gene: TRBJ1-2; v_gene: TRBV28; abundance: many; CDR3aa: CASSAFESGYTF
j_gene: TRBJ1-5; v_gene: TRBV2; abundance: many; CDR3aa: CASSSSNNQPQHF
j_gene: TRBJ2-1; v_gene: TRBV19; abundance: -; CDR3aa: CASSATGGSYNEQFF
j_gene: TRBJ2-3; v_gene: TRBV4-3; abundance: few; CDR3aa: CASSQDRAGTTDTQYF
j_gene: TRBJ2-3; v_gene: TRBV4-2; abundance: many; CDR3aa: CASSPGTSGGPDTQYF
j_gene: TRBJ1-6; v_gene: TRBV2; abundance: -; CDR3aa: CASSPGQGDNSPIHF
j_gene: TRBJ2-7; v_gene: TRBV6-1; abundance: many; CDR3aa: CASSEWGQGRYEQYF
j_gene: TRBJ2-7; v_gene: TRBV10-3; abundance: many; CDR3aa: CAIGGDSSSYEQYF
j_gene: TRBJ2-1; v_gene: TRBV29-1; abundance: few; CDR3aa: CSVASAGINEQFF
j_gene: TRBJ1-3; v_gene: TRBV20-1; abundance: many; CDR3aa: CSARDSRSGNTIYF
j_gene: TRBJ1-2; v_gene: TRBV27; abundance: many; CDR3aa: CASSPRDTGGYTF
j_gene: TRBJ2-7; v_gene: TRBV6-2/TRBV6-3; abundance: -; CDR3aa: CARGRASSYEQDF
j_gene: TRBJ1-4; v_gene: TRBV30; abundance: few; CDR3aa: CAWSRQGGWEKLFF
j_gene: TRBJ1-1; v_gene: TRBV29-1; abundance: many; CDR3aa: CSVKPLTGYTEAFF
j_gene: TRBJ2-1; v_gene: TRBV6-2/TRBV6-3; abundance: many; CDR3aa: CATRSGTTFVAEQFF
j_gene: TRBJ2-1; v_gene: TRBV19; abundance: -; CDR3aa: CASSAELAGAGYEQFF
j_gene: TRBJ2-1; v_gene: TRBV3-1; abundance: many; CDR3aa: CASSRGWGDRNEQFF
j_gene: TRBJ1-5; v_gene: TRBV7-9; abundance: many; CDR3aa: CASSPRDRVQPQHF
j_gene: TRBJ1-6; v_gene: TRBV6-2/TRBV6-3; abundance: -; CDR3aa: CASSYQGADNSLLHF
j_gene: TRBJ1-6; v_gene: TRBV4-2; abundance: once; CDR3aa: CASSRDGQEDSPIHF
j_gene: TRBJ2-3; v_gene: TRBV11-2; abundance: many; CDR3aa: CASSIQRSGTQYF
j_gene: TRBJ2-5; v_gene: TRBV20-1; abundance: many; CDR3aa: CSARVGLETQYF
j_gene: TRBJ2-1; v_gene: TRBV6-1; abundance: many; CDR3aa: CASSPRPGVGNEQFF
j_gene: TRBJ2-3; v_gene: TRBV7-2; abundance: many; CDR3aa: CASSLDLASWGTQYF
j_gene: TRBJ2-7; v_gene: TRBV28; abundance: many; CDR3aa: CASSPYMSGRSSYEQYF
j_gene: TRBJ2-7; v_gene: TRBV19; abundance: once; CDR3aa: CASSIVDGTYEQYF
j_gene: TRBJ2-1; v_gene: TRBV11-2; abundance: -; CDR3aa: CASSVTPPPSGRQSSYNEQFF
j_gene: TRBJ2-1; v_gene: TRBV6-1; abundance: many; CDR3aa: CASSPGLKKFHEQFF
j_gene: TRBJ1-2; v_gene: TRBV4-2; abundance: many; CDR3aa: CASSRPGQGNYGYTF
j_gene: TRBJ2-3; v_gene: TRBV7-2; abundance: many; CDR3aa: CASSLRTSPTDTQYF
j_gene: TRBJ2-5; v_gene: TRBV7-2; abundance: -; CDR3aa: CASSPSREENQYF
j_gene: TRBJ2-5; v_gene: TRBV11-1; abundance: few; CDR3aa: CASSSPRAGQLKGQETQYF
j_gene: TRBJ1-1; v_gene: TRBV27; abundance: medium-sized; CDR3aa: CASSVRENTEAFF
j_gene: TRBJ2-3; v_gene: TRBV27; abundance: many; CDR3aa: CASSLSWGTDTQYF
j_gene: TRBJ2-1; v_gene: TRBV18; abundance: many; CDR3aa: CASSPRWAVNEQFF
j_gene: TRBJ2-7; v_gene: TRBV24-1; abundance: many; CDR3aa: CATSDRQGSYEQYF
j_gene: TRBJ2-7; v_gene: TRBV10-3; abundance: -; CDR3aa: CAISDPGQGLLYEQYF
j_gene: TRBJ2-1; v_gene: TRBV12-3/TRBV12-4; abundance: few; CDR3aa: CASSPSERQQFF
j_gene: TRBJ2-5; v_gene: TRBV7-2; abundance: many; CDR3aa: CASSTSGEETQYF
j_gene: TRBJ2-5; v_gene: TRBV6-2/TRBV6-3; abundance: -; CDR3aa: CASAGTSGKETQHF
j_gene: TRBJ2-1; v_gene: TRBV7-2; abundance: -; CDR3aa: CASRLEGSYNEQFF
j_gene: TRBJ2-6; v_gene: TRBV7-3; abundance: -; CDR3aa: CASSPYHPRTLSGVNVLTF
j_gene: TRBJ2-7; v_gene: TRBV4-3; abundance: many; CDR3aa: CASSQGHSGSWYEQYF
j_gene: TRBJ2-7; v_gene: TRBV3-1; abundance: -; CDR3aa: CASSPPTSGRGEQYF
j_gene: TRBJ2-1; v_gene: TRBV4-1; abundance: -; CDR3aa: CASSQVYGSNSYEQFF
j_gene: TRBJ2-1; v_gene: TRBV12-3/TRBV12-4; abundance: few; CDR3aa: CASSKTGPGLVYNEQFF
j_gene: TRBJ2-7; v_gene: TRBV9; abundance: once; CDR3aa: CASSVATGTYEQYF